The rows below give T cell receptor beta chains drawn from one sample of a study of cytomegalovirus exposure and HLA in healthy donors. Data came from immunoSEQ multiplex PCR; TCRdb stores just in-frame clones and leaves some out. The sample consists of some 83,000 clones, roughly 94% of them appearing once. Sequencing was performed on PBMCs. Receptors were obtained from a woman under 30 in good health and CMV-seropositive. The CDR3 runs from the conserved cysteine through the conserved F or W. D genes are given only for firm matches. Size values are once, few and many counts, or a class for expanded clones, and some rows have none.

CASSLSGQVNNEQFF TGCGCCAGCAGCTTATCGGGACAGGTTAACAATGAGCAGTTCTTC TRBJ2-1 - TRBV5-1 TRBD1
CASSTAPGGPGGDSPLHF TGTGCCAGCAGCACCGCCCCGGGGGGGCCGGGTGGTGATTCACCCCTCCACTTT TRBJ1-6 - TRBV9 -
CASSPPLLPEQYF TGTGCCAGCAGTCCCCCCTTACTTCCCGAGCAGTACTTC TRBJ2-7 - TRBV6-6 -
CATSPGVVGNYQPQHF TGTGCCACCTCTCCAGGGGTAGTCGGTAATTATCAGCCCCAGCATTTT TRBJ1-5 - TRBV10-3 -
CSVEGTSGTDTQYF TGCAGCGTTGAAGGCACTAGCGGAACAGATACGCAGTATTTT TRBJ2-3 - TRBV29-1 TRBD2
CASRAGTSAYEQYF TGTGCCAGCAGGGCCGGGACTAGCGCCTACGAGCAGTACTTC TRBJ2-7 - TRBV2 TRBD2
CASSYSAGYEQYF TGTGCCAGCAGTTACTCGGCGGGGTACGAGCAGTACTTC TRBJ2-7 - TRBV6-5 -
CASSDSRGYTF TGCGCCAGCAGCGACTCTAGGGGCTACACCTTC TRBJ1-2 - TRBV5-1 -
CASSLWGTSGGTDTQYF TGTGCCAGCAGTTTATGGGGGACTAGCGGGGGAACAGATACGCAGTATTTT TRBJ2-3 - TRBV28 TRBD2
CASFSFRGGQPQHF TGTGCCAGCTTTTCATTCAGGGGCGGTCAGCCCCAGCATTTT TRBJ1-5 few TRBV6-1 -
CASSEDQGGQETQYF TGTGCCAGCAGTGAGGACCAGGGGGGCCAAGAGACCCAGTACTTC TRBJ2-5 - TRBV6-1 -
CASSGTILNTEAFF TGTGCCAGCAGTGGGACAATCCTAAACACTGAAGCTTTCTTT TRBJ1-1 - TRBV2 -
CASSLSSVRANNQPQHF TGTGCCAGCAGTTTGAGCTCGGTCAGGGCAAACAATCAGCCCCAGCATTTT TRBJ1-5 - TRBV28 -
CASSLAGGWATNEKLFF TGTGCCAGCAGCTTAGCAGGGGGCTGGGCAACTAATGAAAAACTGTTTTTT TRBJ1-4 - TRBV7-8 TRBD1
CASSIGLATPTTTGELFF TGTGCCAGTAGTATAGGACTAGCGACACCTACAACGACCGGGGAGCTGTTTTTT TRBJ2-2 - TRBV19 TRBD2
CASSFPGGELFF TGTGCCAGCAGCTTTCCCGGGGGGGAGCTGTTTTTT TRBJ2-2 - TRBV11-3 -
CASSQDGTSGGDNEQFF TGCGCCAGCAGCCAAGATGGGACTAGCGGTGGGGACAATGAGCAGTTCTTC TRBJ2-1 - TRBV4-3 TRBD2
CASSRGLATNTGELFF TGTGCCAGCTCACGGGGACTAGCGACGAACACCGGGGAGCTGTTTTTT TRBJ2-2 - TRBV18 TRBD2
CASRNGGRTGNTEAFF TGTGCCAGCAGAAACGGTGGCAGGACAGGGAACACTGAAGCTTTCTTT TRBJ1-1 few TRBV5-4 TRBD1
CASSEGGSYEKQYF TGTGCCAGCTCAGAAGGCGGATCTTACGAAAAGCAGTACTTC TRBJ2-7 - TRBV18 -
CASTGLAGRDGELFF TGTGCCAGCACTGGTCTAGCGGGAAGGGACGGGGAGCTGTTTTTT TRBJ2-2 - TRBV2 TRBD2
CASSSPFRETQYF TGTGCCAGCAGCTCCCCCTTCCGAGAGACCCAGTACTTC TRBJ2-5 - TRBV11-3 -
CSVIGTDQETQYF TGCAGCGTTATAGGGACAGACCAAGAGACCCAGTACTTC TRBJ2-5 once TRBV29-1 TRBD1
CATSRAQRGAENEQFF TGTGCCACCAGCAGAGCACAGCGGGGGGCCGAGAATGAGCAGTTCTTC TRBJ2-1 - TRBV15 TRBD2
CASSQGGLAGGRETQYF TGCGCCAGCAGCCAAGGGGGTCTAGCGGGGGGGCGGGAGACCCAGTACTTC TRBJ2-5 once TRBV4-1 TRBD2
CASSVPFGRGDYEQYF TGTGCCAGCAGTGTTCCCTTCGGCAGGGGAGACTACGAGCAGTACTTC TRBJ2-7 few TRBV6-1 -
CASSELQVAGANVLTF TGTGCCAGCAGTGAATTACAGGTGGCTGGGGCCAACGTCCTGACTTTC TRBJ2-6 - TRBV25-1 -
CASSPGRYNYNEQFF TGTGCCAGCAGCCCAGGTCGGTACAACTACAATGAGCAGTTCTTC TRBJ2-1 - TRBV13 -
CASNLIRGQGATGELFF TGTGCCAGCAACTTAATTCGGGGGCAGGGGGCAACCGGGGAGCTGTTTTTT TRBJ2-2 - TRBV28 TRBD1
CASSLGYTSGSYEQYF TGTGCCAGCAGCTTAGGCTATACTAGCGGGAGTTACGAGCAGTACTTC TRBJ2-7 - TRBV11-2 TRBD2
CASSLWGQGTGELFF TGTGCCAGCAGCTTATGGGGGCAGGGCACCGGGGAGCTGTTTTTT TRBJ2-2 - TRBV5-5 -
CASSQGGPGIASGANVLTF TGTGCCAGCTCCCAGGGGGGTCCAGGGATTGCGTCTGGGGCCAACGTCCTGACTTTC TRBJ2-6 - TRBV18 -
CASSLFQGTSYGYTF TGTGCCAGCAGTTTGTTTCAGGGAACATCCTATGGCTACACCTTC TRBJ1-2 once TRBV28 -
CASSLSGLAGYNEQFF TGTGCCAGCAGTTTATCGGGACTAGCGGGTTACAATGAGCAGTTCTTC TRBJ2-1 - TRBV27 TRBD2
CASSLGSGRSPVINEQFF TGTGCCAGCAGCTTAGGTAGCGGGAGGTCCCCGGTTATCAATGAGCAGTTCTTC TRBJ2-1 once TRBV7-2 TRBD2
CASSFTGGETQYF TGTGCCAGCAGTTTCACAGGGGGAGAGACCCAGTACTTC TRBJ2-5 - TRBV7-2 TRBD1
CASSPPHSSSEFF TGTGCCAGCTCACCACCGCATTCCTCATCGGAGTTCTTC TRBJ2-1 - TRBV18 -
CASSQDRPGVQGRALHF TGCGCCAGCAGCCAAGATCGTCCGGGGGTCCAAGGGAGGGCCCTCCACTTT TRBJ1-6 - TRBV4-3 -
CATSRDQGDGNTIYF TGTGCCACCAGCAGAGATCAAGGGGATGGAAACACCATATATTTT TRBJ1-3 - TRBV15 -